This T cell receptor beta chain was sequenced during a study of blood T cell repertoires in COVID-19. Background on the study: Acute and convalescent COVID-19 specimens originated in the United States, Italy and Spain. Sample material is recorded as cDNA or gDNA derived from T cells, B-cell-depleted T cells, or PBMCs.

Participants' reported clinical history set cohort assignment. The germline CDR1 and CDR2 sequences are SGHDN and FVKESK. The V segment lost 6 bases and the J segment 0 bases; nucleotides outside the gene matches: 6. This CDR3 has 17 amino acids. Libraries were prepared by immunoSEQ multiplex PCR; TCRdb keeps only in-frame clonotypes and omits some of them. The top ten hold roughly 2.7% of the sample, which has 200,000 or so clones, roughly 90% seen once. This chain joins TRBV14 and TRBJ2-1; 12 nucleotides align to TRBD2. This TCR came from a woman in her twenties or thirties who had recovered from COVID-19. The sample taken for sequencing was PBMCs or T cells enriched from blood (not recorded which). CDR3 protein: CASSLGLAGFSYNEQFF. CDR3 DNA: TGTGCCAGCAGTCTCGGACTAGCGGGGTTCTCCTACAATGAGCAGTTCTTC.